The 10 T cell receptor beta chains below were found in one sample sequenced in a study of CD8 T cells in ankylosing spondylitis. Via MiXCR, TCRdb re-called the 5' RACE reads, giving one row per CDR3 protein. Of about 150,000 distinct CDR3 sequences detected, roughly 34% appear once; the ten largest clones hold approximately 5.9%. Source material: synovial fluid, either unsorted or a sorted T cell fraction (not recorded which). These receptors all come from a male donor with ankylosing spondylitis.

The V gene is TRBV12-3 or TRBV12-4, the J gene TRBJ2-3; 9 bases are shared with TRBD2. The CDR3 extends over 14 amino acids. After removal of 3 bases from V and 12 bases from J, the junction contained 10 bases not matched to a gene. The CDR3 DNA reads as TGTGCCAGCAGTTTCGGGGCGGGAGGGATGCCCCAGTATTTT. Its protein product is CASSFGAGGMPQYF.

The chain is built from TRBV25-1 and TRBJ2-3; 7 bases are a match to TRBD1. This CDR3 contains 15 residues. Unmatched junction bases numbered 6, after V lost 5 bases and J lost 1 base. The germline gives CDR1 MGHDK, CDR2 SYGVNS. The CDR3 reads CASSPGTARTDTQYF. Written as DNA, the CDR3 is TGTGCCAGCAGTCCCGGGACAGCTCGCACAGATACGCAGTATTTT.

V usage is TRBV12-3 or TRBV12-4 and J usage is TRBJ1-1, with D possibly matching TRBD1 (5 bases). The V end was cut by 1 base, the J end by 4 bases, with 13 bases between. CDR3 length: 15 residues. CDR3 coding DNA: TGTGCCAGCAGTTTAGAGGCAGGGAGTACCACTGAAGCTTTCTTT. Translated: CASSLEAGSTTEAFF.

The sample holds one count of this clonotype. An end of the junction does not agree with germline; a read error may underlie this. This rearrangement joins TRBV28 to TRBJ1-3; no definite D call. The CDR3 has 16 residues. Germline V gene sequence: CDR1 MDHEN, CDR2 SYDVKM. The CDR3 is CASSLGGRPSGNIIYF. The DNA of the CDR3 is TGTGCCAGCAGTTTAGGCGGGCGCCCCTCTGGAAACATCATATATTTT.

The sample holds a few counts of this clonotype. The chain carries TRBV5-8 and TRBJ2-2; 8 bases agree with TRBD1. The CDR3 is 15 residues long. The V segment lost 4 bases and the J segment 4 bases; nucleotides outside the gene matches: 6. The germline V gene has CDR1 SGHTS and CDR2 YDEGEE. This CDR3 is CASSRRTGITGELFF. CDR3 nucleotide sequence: TGTGCCAGCAGCCGAAGGACAGGGATCACCGGGGAGCTGTTTTTT. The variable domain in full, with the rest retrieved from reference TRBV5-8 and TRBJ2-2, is EAGVTQSPTHLIKTRGQQATLRCSPISGHTSVYWYQQALGLGLQFLLWYDEGEERNRGNFPPRFSGRQFPNYSSELNVNALELEDSALYLCASSRRTGITGELFFGEGSRLTVL.

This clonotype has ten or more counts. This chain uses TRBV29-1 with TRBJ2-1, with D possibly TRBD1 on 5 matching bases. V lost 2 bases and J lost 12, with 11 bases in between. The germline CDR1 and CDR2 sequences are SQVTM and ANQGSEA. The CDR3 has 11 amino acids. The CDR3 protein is CSVESQGRQFF. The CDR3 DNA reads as TGCAGCGTTGAAAGTCAGGGCAGGCAGTTCTTC.

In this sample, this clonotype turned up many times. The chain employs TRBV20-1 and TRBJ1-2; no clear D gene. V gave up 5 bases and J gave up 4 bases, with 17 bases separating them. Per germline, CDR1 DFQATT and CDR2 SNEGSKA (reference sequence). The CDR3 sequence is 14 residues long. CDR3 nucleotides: TGCAGTGCTCCCAGTATAGACGGCTCCTATGGCTACACCTTC. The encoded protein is CSAPSIDGSYGYTF.

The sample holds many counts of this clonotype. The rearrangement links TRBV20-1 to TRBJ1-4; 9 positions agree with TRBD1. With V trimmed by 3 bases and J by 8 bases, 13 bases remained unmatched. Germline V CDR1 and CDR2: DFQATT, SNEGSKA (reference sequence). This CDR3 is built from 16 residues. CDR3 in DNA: TGCAGTGCTAGGGGGCGAACCGGGACAGGGAAAGAAAAACTGTTTTTT. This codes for CSARGRTGTGKEKLFF.

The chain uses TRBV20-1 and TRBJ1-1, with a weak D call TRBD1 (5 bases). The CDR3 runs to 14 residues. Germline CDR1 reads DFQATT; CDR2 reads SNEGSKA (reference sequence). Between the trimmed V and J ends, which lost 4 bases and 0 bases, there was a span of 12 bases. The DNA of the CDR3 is TGCAGTGCTAAGGCAGGGCCTATGAACACTGAAGCTTTCTTT. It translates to CSAKAGPMNTEAFF.

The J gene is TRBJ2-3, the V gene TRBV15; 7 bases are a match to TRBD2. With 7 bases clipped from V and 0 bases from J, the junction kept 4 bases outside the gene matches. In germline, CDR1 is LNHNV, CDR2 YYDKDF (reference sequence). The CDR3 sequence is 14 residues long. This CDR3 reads CATTYGRSTDTQYF. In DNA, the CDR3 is TGTGCCACCACCTACGGGAGGAGCACAGATACGCAGTATTTT.